This TCR beta chain was found in a study of T cells in Graves' hyperthyroidism and ophthalmopathy. In its sample, this clonotype was seen a few times. Authors of the study amplified TCR beta CDR3 regions from RNA transcripts. The HTBI primer set served for first-round RT-PCR of the TCR CDR3. MiXCR was run by TCRdb on the multiplex PCR reads, yielding one entry per CDR3 protein. The sample consists of 800,000 or so distinct CDR3 sequences, around 38% of them appearing once. Across 18 months, stable Graves' hyperthyroidism was marked by no progression to ophthalmopathy. With a duration under 2 months, the hyperthyroidism was newly diagnosed in patients aged 18 to 65. CDR3 length: 14 amino acids. CDR1 is DFQATT and CDR2 is SNEGSKA in the germline V gene (reference sequence). Deletions cut 6 bases from V and 2 bases from J, with 13 bases between.

The chain has TRBV20-1 and TRBJ2-2; D remains ambiguous. Sequences were obtained from blood. The TCR was taken from a man between 18 and 35 years old with Graves' hyperthyroidism. In DNA form, the CDR3 reads TGCAGTGCCAAAAGAGGTCGAAACACCGGGGAGCTGTTTTTT. It is translated as CSAKRGRNTGELFF.